This entry lists 21 T cell receptor beta chains sequenced from one sample in a study of shared clonotypes between healthy human individuals. CD45RO-negative, CCR7-positively selected cells formed the naive CD8 fraction, excluding terminally differentiated effector memory CD45RA+ cells. Assay: immunoSEQ multiplex PCR; the TCRdb copy retains only in-frame clones and omits some. This table holds about 2.1 million clones, around 93% found once. What was sequenced was naive CD8+ T cells from PBMCs. The receptors come from a man younger than 35 in good health. Some clones in this sample may be carry-over from other donors' samples.

V usage is TRBV7-9 and J usage is TRBJ2-7; D is uncertain. Trimming took 5 bases from V and 3 from J, leaving 8 bases between them. The CDR3 runs 12 residues. Germline CDR1 SEHNR, CDR2 FQNEAQ (reference sequence). In DNA form, the CDR3 reads TGTGCCAGCAGCGCTGACATCTACGAGCAGTACTTC. Its protein product is CASSADIYEQYF.

The CDR3 DNA reads as TGTGCCAGCAGTGACCGACAGAACATGAACACTGAAGCTTTCTTT. Translating gives CASSDRQNMNTEAFF. The chain joins TRBV6-1 to TRBJ1-1, with D tentatively TRBD1 (5 bases). Germline CDR1 and CDR2: MNHNS and SASEGT. The CDR3 is made up of 15 amino acids. The V gene lost 3 bases and the J gene lost 0 bases, with 11 bases spanning the gap.

The chain uses TRBV21-1 and TRBJ2-1; the tabulated D call, TRBD2, remains unverified against the DNA. TRBV21-1 is tagged as a pseudogene. The CDR3 is made up of 17 amino acids. The CDR3, as DNA: TGTGCCAGCAGCAAAGTTTGGGGGGAGGCCACGGACAATGAGCAGTTCTTC. Protein: CASSKVWGEATDNEQFF.

This clone showed up just once. J is TRBJ2-7 and V is TRBV27; 8 bases agree with TRBD2. The CDR3 contains 16 residues. Germline CDR1 is MNHEY and CDR2 is SMNVEV (reference sequence). Trimming cost V 4 bases and J 2 bases; bases outside gene matches: 10. CDR3 bases: TGTGCCAGCAGTTCATCGGGGGGGTACCTGCCCTACGAGCAGTACTTC. Translating it yields CASSSSGGYLPYEQYF.

The gene calls are TRBV9 and TRBJ1-1; D is unclear. CDR1 SGDLS and CDR2 YYNGEE come from the germline V gene. The V and J ends lost 3 bases and 8 bases respectively, with 11 bases between them. The CDR3 is made up of 12 amino acids. In DNA, the CDR3 is TGTGCCAGCAGCGCCAGAACGGGGGAAGCTTTCTTT. Its protein is CASSARTGEAFF.

The V gene is TRBV11-2, the J gene TRBJ2-7; D gene ambiguous. The CDR3 sequence is 13 residues long. Per the germline V gene, CDR1 is SGHAT and CDR2 is FQNNGV. Trimming cost V 5 bases and J 3 bases, with 11 bases left between them. The DNA of the CDR3 is TGTGCCAGCAGCCTCATTTCAAGCTACGAGCAGTACTTC. It specifies CASSLISSYEQYF.

In this sample, this clone turned up once. This chain uses TRBV7-2 with TRBJ1-1, with D maybe TRBD1 (6 bases). The V end was cut by 1 base, the J end by 3 bases, with 15 bases between. Germline V lookup: CDR1 SGHTA, CDR2 FQGNSA. The CDR3 loop spans 16 amino acids. This CDR3 is CASSLGFGGLDTEAFF. The DNA of the CDR3 is TGTGCCAGCAGCTTAGGTTTCGGGGGGCTCGACACTGAAGCTTTCTTT.

The chain employs TRBV4-1 and TRBJ1-1, with a weak D call TRBD1 (5 bases). CDR3 length equals 14 residues. Germline V gene data show CDR1 as MGHRA and CDR2 as YSYEKL. The V and J ends lost 7 bases and 3 bases respectively, with 15 bases between them. CDR3 DNA: TGCGCCAGCATGAGAGACAGCCGGGACACTGAAGCTTTCTTT. The encoded protein is CASMRDSRDTEAFF.

For this clone: At one end the junction does not follow the germline gene, possibly because of a read error. J is TRBJ1-2 and V is TRBV4-1; 9 bases are a match to TRBD1. In germline, CDR1 is MGHRA, CDR2 YSYEKL. This CDR3 spans 13 amino acids. The CDR3 DNA reads as TGCGCCAGCAACCAACAGGGGGCGAGTGGCTACACCTTC. It specifies CASNQQGASGYTF.

V is TRBV27 and J is TRBJ2-2; 9 bases map to TRBD1. In germline, CDR1 is MNHEY, CDR2 SMNVEV (reference sequence). Trimming removed 3 bases from V and 7 bases from J; junction bases left unmatched: 6. This CDR3 contains 15 residues. As DNA, the CDR3 is TGTGCCAGCAGTTTCTCGACAGGGGGGAACGGGGAGCTGTTTTTT. Amino acids: CASSFSTGGNGELFF.

The chain has TRBV11-2 and TRBJ2-5; tentative D call: TRBD2 (6 bases). The CDR3 contains 14 residues. The V end was cut by 8 bases, the J end by 5 bases, with 18 bases between. The germline gives CDR1 SGHAT, CDR2 FQNNGV. The CDR3 DNA follows: TGTGCCAGCGGTGGGTCTAGGAGGGGCGAGACCCAGTACTTC. This translates into CASGGSRRGETQYF.

The gene calls are TRBV27 and TRBJ2-3, with D possibly matching TRBD2 (5 bases). V lost 6 bases and J lost 3, with 10 bases in between. CDR3 length equals 13 residues. CDR1 MNHEY and CDR2 SMNVEV come from the germline V gene (reference sequence). CDR3 DNA sequence: TGTGCCAGCAGATGGGAGTCGACAGATACGCAGTATTTT. This encodes CASRWESTDTQYF.

The V and J genes are TRBV7-9 and TRBJ1-1, with 7 bases fitting TRBD1. The CDR3 has 15 residues. V was clipped by 4 bases and J by 5 bases; unmatched bases: 10. Germline CDR1 reads SEHNR; CDR2 reads FQNEAQ (reference sequence). In DNA form, the CDR3 reads TGTGCCAGCAGCTACCCCGGGCAGGGGGGGACTGAAGCTTTCTTT. This translates into CASSYPGQGGTEAFF.

The chain combines TRBV9 with TRBJ2-3; TRBD1 might be the D (5 bases). V was pared by 4 bases and J by 0 bases, with 15 bases between. The CDR3 is 16 residues long. Germline V gene lookup returns CDR1 SGDLS and CDR2 YYNGEE. In nucleotides, the CDR3 is TGTGCCAGCAGCCCATGGGGCCCACTTAGCACAGATACGCAGTATTTT. Amino acid sequence: CASSPWGPLSTDTQYF.

The gene calls are TRBV4-1 and TRBJ2-7, with D hard to call. The CDR3 is made up of 15 amino acids. The V end was cut by 2 bases, the J end by 3 bases, with 14 bases between. Per germline, CDR1 MGHRA and CDR2 YSYEKL. The CDR3 spells CASSQFERTIYEQYF. CDR3 nucleotide sequence: TGCGCCAGCAGCCAATTCGAGCGTACGATCTACGAGCAGTACTTC.

The chain links TRBV4-3 to TRBJ1-1; TRBD1 aligns across 9 bases. Trimming at V came to 2 bases and at J to 3 bases, leaving 10 bases not matched to a gene. This CDR3 contains 17 residues. Germline V gives CDR1 LGHNA, CDR2 YSLEER. The chain's CDR3 is CASSQSYRGPRDTEAFF. In DNA form, the CDR3 reads TGCGCCAGCAGCCAAAGTTACAGGGGGCCGAGGGACACTGAAGCTTTCTTT.

This clone was observed once. The chain carries TRBV19 and TRBJ2-6; unclear D gene. Germline values: CDR1 LNHDA, CDR2 SQIVND (reference sequence). The CDR3 contains 15 residues. V was cut by 3 bases and J by 0 bases, with 6 bases left in between. The CDR3 reads CASSITNSGANVLTF. CDR3 DNA: TGTGCCAGTAGTATTACGAACTCTGGGGCCAACGTCCTGACTTTC.

The CDR3 nucleotides read TGTGCCAGCAGTTACCAGGAACGGGCGGGCGGCTACACCTTC. Translation gives CASSYQERAGGYTF. The chain recombines TRBV6-5 with TRBJ1-2; the D is unclear. CDR1 and CDR2 from the germline V gene are MNHEY and SVGAGI. Between the trimmed V and J ends, which lost 2 bases and 8 bases, there was a span of 15 bases. This CDR3 contains 14 residues.

The chain couples TRBV27 to TRBJ2-1, with TRBD2 identical over 7 bases. J lost 5 bases, V lost 5 bases, and 6 bases had no gene match. The CDR3 loop spans 14 amino acids. CDR1 and CDR2 (germline): MNHEY, SMNVEV (reference sequence). This chain's CDR3 is CASSPRTRDNEQFF. The CDR3 DNA is TGTGCCAGCAGTCCACGGACTAGGGACAATGAGCAGTTCTTC.

The rearrangement joins TRBV7-2 to TRBJ2-1, with 9 nucleotides matching TRBD2. With 3 bases clipped from V and 3 bases from J, the junction kept 3 bases outside the gene matches. The germline CDR1 and CDR2 sequences are SGHTA and FQGNSA. CDR3 length equals 15 residues. The CDR3 protein is CASSLREGSYNEQFF. CDR3 sequence (DNA): TGTGCCAGCAGCTTGCGGGAGGGAAGCTACAATGAGCAGTTCTTC.

For the CDR3, the DNA is TGTGCCAGCAGAGCAGCGGGAGAGGTCCACAATGAGCAGTTCTTC. It encodes CASRAAGEVHNEQFF. The V and J genes are TRBV28 and TRBJ2-1; 8 positions match TRBD2. The CDR3 length is 15 residues. With 6 bases clipped from V and 5 bases from J, the junction kept 9 bases outside the gene matches. The germline CDR1 and CDR2 sequences are MDHEN and SYDVKM.